This T cell receptor (beta chain) was identified in a study of T cell repertoires in cytomegalovirus infection. The overall study: It can be stated that public TCR beta signatures indicated CMV infection as well as a matching HLA type.

CDR1 is LGHNA and CDR2 is YSLEER in the germline V gene. V was shortened by 4 bases and J by 0 bases, with 16 bases between the two germline ends. This CDR3 spans 16 amino acids. This clonotype has only a few counts. From the reads, TCRdb called clonotypes with MiXCR, one entry per CDR3 protein. The sample shows some 200,000 distinct CDR3 sequences, approximately 19% of them seen only once. The sequenced material came from PBMCs. The chain carries TRBV4-3 and TRBJ2-7; D may match TRBD1 or TRBD2 (7 bases each). The TCR comes from a human donor in good health (CMV status not recorded). Some clones in this sample may be carry-over from other donors' samples. The chain's CDR3 is CASSPSAGTASYEQYF. The DNA of the CDR3 is TGCGCCAGCAGCCCCTCAGCGGGGACAGCCTCCTACGAGCAGTACTTC.